These 14 T cell receptor beta chains share one sample of origin, sequenced in a study of T cells after yellow fever vaccination. Using its own MiXCR run on the 5' RACE reads, TCRdb lists one record per CDR3 protein. There are roughly 240,000 distinct CDR3 sequences in the sample; over 6.5% occur only once, and 0.8% to 1.2% lies in the top ten. This specimen consisted of CD4+ T cells sorted from PBMCs, obtained on the day of the yellow fever booster vaccination. The receptor source for this set is a man aged 30 to 45 who received the YFV17D yellow fever vaccine.

The chain employs TRBV6-2 or TRBV6-3 and TRBJ1-5; no firm D call. V shed 5 bases and J shed 4 bases, with 6 bases lying between them. Germline values: CDR1 MNHEY, CDR2 SVGEGT. This CDR3 is built from 12 residues. CDR3 nucleotides: TGTGCCAGCAGTCGCCCTAATCAGCCCCAGCATTTT. Translating gives CASSRPNQPQHF.

This chain uses TRBV7-2 with TRBJ2-2; tentatively, D is TRBD2 (6 bases). Germline values: CDR1 SGHTA, CDR2 FQGNSA. The CDR3 loop spans 15 amino acids. V was cut by 3 bases and J by 3 bases, with 11 bases left in between. CDR3 loop: CASSLAGSYTGELFF. The CDR3 nucleotides read TGTGCCAGCAGCTTGGCCGGGAGTTACACCGGGGAGCTGTTTTTT.

This clonotype was seen only a few times. The chain is built from TRBV7-9 and TRBJ2-3, with D unclear. In germline, CDR1 is SEHNR, CDR2 FQNEAQ (reference sequence). This CDR3 contains 15 residues. Trimming pared 5 bases from V and 0 bases from J, leaving 12 bases between. The CDR3, as DNA: TGTGCCAGCAGCCCCGCAGACCCCAGCACAGATACGCAGTATTTT. This gives the protein CASSPADPSTDTQYF. The whole variable domain, remainder taken from reference TRBV7-9 and TRBJ2-3, is DTGVSQNPRHKITKRGQNVTFRCDPISEHNRLYWYRQTLGQGPEFLTYFQNEAQLEKSRLLSDRFSAERPKGSFSTLEIQRTEQGDSAMYLCASSPADPSTDTQYFGPGTRLTVL.

This clonotype was seen only a few times. V gene TRBV18 combines with J gene TRBJ2-2; D possibly corresponds to TRBD2 (5 bases). Looked up from germline, CDR1 is KGHSH and CDR2 is LQKENI. Trimming stripped 4 bases from V and 7 bases from J, with 10 bases between. The CDR3 runs 13 residues. CDR3 sequence: CASSLGSGGELFF. CDR3 nucleotide sequence: TGTGCCAGCTCACTCGGAAGCGGCGGGGAGCTGTTTTTT.

This clonotype was counted ten times or more. V usage is TRBV5-6 and J usage is TRBJ2-1; 8 bases are a match to TRBD2. With 5 bases clipped from V and 1 base from J, the junction kept 5 bases outside the gene matches. Looked up from germline, CDR1 is SGHDT and CDR2 is YYEEEE. This CDR3 has 15 residues. CDR3 in amino acids: CASSFRGGSYNEQFF. Written as DNA, the CDR3 is TGTGCCAGCAGTTTTCGGGGGGGGTCCTACAATGAGCAGTTCTTC.

J is TRBJ1-1 and V is TRBV28, with D possibly matching TRBD1 (5 bases). The CDR3 has 13 residues. V lost 5 bases and J lost 5, with 12 bases in between. Germline loops: CDR1 MDHEN, CDR2 SYDVKM. DNA of the CDR3: TGTGCCAGCAGTCTGCAGGGTCCGACTGAAGCTTTCTTT. As protein: CASSLQGPTEAFF.

This clonotype occurred a few times. V is TRBV27 and J is TRBJ2-7, with 10 bases aligning to TRBD1. The germline V gene has CDR1 MNHEY and CDR2 SMNVEV (reference sequence). The CDR3 extends over 14 amino acids. V lost 2 bases to trimming and J lost 6 bases; unmatched junction nucleotides: 4. CDR3 protein: CASSLVGTGVEQYF. CDR3 DNA sequence: TGTGCCAGCAGTTTAGTCGGGACAGGGGTCGAGCAGTACTTC.

V usage is TRBV7-9 and J usage is TRBJ2-4, with 10 nucleotides matching TRBD2. Germline trimming cut 5 bases from V and 0 bases from J; bases unmatched to any gene: 4. The CDR3 sequence is 16 residues long. The V gene's germline CDR1 is SEHNR and CDR2 FQNEAQ (reference sequence). This CDR3 reads CASSHASGRAKNIQYF. In DNA form, the CDR3 reads TGTGCCAGCAGCCACGCTAGCGGGAGAGCCAAAAACATTCAGTACTTC.

The rearrangement uses TRBV6-1 and TRBJ2-7; D gene unclear. Germline lookup yields CDR1 MNHNS and CDR2 SASEGT. The CDR3 has 14 residues. Trimming left V 6 bases short and J 1 base short, with 13 bases between. CDR3 region: CASSQGPSSYEQYF. The CDR3 DNA sequence: TGTGCCAGCAGCCAAGGCCCGAGTTCCTACGAGCAGTACTTC.

Of note for this clonotype: An end of the junction does not agree with germline; a read error may underlie this. CDR3 sequence (DNA): TGTGCCAGCAGTTTCATCGGCCCCGGGACTAGGAACTACTATGAGCAGTTCTTC. Translation: CASSFIGPGTRNYYEQFF. The chain combines TRBV27 with TRBJ2-1; 8 bases match TRBD2. Germline V CDR1 and CDR2: MNHEY, SMNVEV (reference sequence). There are 18 residues in the CDR3.

There are a few counts of this clonotype. V usage is TRBV27 and J usage is TRBJ2-7, with a possible D match to TRBD2 (5 bases). There are 14 residues in the CDR3. In germline, CDR1 is MNHEY, CDR2 SMNVEV (reference sequence). V lost 4 bases and J lost 4, with 14 bases in between. The CDR3 DNA reads as TGTGCCAGCAGTTCCTCGGGGAGTTCTTACGAGCAGTACTTC. Protein sequence: CASSSSGSSYEQYF.

This clonotype was recorded a few times. The CDR3 bases are TGTGCCAGCACTAGCGGGAGGGCCACAGATACGCAGTATTTT. Its protein product is CASTSGRATDTQYF. The chain carries TRBV6-5 and TRBJ2-3; 12 nucleotides align to TRBD2. Germline V gene lookup returns CDR1 MNHEY and CDR2 SVGAGI. V was pared by 7 bases and J by 2 bases, with 1 base of the junction left unmatched. This CDR3 region has 14 residues.

This clonotype was detected many times. The chain joins TRBV20-1 to TRBJ2-3; D remains ambiguous. The germline V gene encodes CDR1 DFQATT and CDR2 SNEGSKA (reference sequence). The V gene lost 6 bases and the J gene lost 5 bases, with 12 bases spanning the gap. The CDR3 is 12 residues long. DNA for the CDR3: TGCAGTGCAGACCGGACCGGAGATACGCAGTATTTT. Translated, it gives CSADRTGDTQYF.

This clonotype was seen many times. CDR3 bases: TGCGCCAGCAGCTTAATGGCGGGAGGGCCGGGAGAGACCCAGTACTTC. Its translation: CASSLMAGGPGETQYF. The V and J genes are TRBV5-1 and TRBJ2-5, with 9 bases lining up with TRBD2. J lost 4 bases, V lost 2 bases, and 9 bases had no gene match. This CDR3 spans 16 amino acids. Germline V lookup: CDR1 SGHRS, CDR2 YFSETQ. The full variable domain, completed using reference TRBV5-1 and TRBJ2-5, is KAGVTQTPRYLIKTRGQQVTLSCSPISGHRSVSWYQQTPGQGLQFLFEYFSETQRNKGNFPGRFSGRQFSNSRSEMNVSTLELGDSALYLCASSLMAGGPGETQYFGPGTRLLVL.